This T cell receptor beta chain was sequenced for a study of neoadjuvant anti-PD-1 for oral cavity cancer. Broader study findings: Post-nivolumab, blood T cell clonality was significantly elevated in non-responders. Treg/Th17 ratio rose with pretreatment blood and fell with post-treatment tumor TCRbeta clonality.

Germline V gene lookup returns CDR1 SGHAT and CDR2 FQNNGV. The CDR3 contains 16 residues. With 3 bases clipped from V and 3 bases from J, the junction kept 5 bases outside the gene matches. Worth noting for this clone: Its antigen is not identified.

Assay: immunoSEQ multiplex PCR; the TCRdb copy retains only in-frame clones and omits some. The sample gives about 68,000 clones, 85% of which show up once; 3% to 3.5% is in the top ten. Time point in this sample: after neoadjuvant nivolumab, at surgical resection. These oral cavity squamous cell carcinomas were HPV-negative and locally advanced. PBMCs were not maintained or expanded in culture before analysis. The sequenced sample was PBMCs, obtained after nivolumab (anti-PD-1) treatment. The receptor was derived from a person between 35 and 79 years old with oral cavity squamous cell carcinoma. The rearrangement joins TRBV11-2 to TRBJ2-3; 11 bases are a match to TRBD2. The CDR3 loop reads CASSFIAGGRTDTQYF. The CDR3 DNA reads as TGTGCCAGCAGCTTTATAGCGGGAGGGAGGACAGATACGCAGTATTTT.